One and the same sample provided the 24 T cell receptor beta chains below, sequenced in a study of Tregs in tolerant kidney transplant recipients. The table came from immunoSEQ multiplex PCR; TCRdb's copy has only in-frame clones and leaves some out. With tens of thousands of clones in the sample, the ten largest clones hold about 0.82%. This sample comprised CD4+ T cells from blood, obtained before the transplant. The receptors shown here come from a human donor who received a combined kidney and bone marrow transplant.

The CDR3 loop is CASSLDPPLTGANADTQYF. Incomplete CDR3 DNA: TGTGCCAGCAGCTTAGACCCACCTCTTACAGGGGCGAATGCAGATACG. This chain joins TRBV13 and TRBJ2-3; 7 positions agree with TRBD1. The CDR3 is cut off 3 residues early in the read; its end comes from the germline J gene. From germline, CDR1 is PRHDT and CDR2 FYEKMQ (reference sequence). V dropped 1 base and J dropped 4; count of bases not matched to a gene: 17. This CDR3 is built from 19 residues. The full variable domain, rest sourced from reference TRBV13 and TRBJ2-3, is AAGVIQSPRHLIKEKRETATLKCYPIPRHDTVYWYQQGPGQDPQFLISFYEKMQSDKGSIPDRFSAQQFSDYHSELNMSSLELGDSALYFCASSLDPPLTGANADTQYFGPGTRLTVL.

Comments on this clone: Read sequence stops 3 residues before the CDR3 end, and the germline J gene provides the missing end. The rearrangement uses TRBV7-9 and TRBJ1-1; 7 nucleotides agree with TRBD1. V gave up 1 base and J gave up 0 bases; unmatched junction bases: 2. Germline CDR1 reads SEHNR; CDR2 reads FQNEAQ (reference sequence). The CDR3 length is 15 residues. The covered CDR3 bases are TGTGCCAGCAGCTTAGAGGGACAGATGAACACTGAA. Residues: CASSLEGQMNTE. The whole CDR3 protein is CASSLEGQMNTEAFF.

Notes on this clone: Sequencing ends 3 residues short of the CDR3 end; the germline J gene provides the rest. The chain has TRBV29-1 and TRBJ1-1; no firm D call. Between the trimmed V and J ends, which lost 3 bases and 2 bases, there was a span of 10 bases. The germline CDR1 and CDR2 sequences are SQVTM and ANQGSEA. CDR3 length equals 13 residues. The CDR3 sequence is CSVEVNSNTEAFF. CDR3 bases read: TGCAGCGTTGAGGTCAACAGTAACACTGAA.

A remark on this clone: Read sequence stops 3 residues before the CDR3 end, and the germline J gene provides the missing end. The chain combines TRBV29-1 with TRBJ2-3, with TRBD2 identical over 9 bases. The V gene end was trimmed by 7 bases and the J gene end by 0 bases; junction bases not matched to a gene: 5. Germline values: CDR1 SQVTM, CDR2 ANQGSEA. The CDR3 has 14 amino acids. The CDR3 sequence: CSGQTSGSTDTQYF. The covered CDR3 bases are TGCAGCGGTCAGACTAGCGGAAGCACAGATACG.

As concerns this clone: The read stops 3 residues short of the end of the CDR3; the missing end is completed from the germline J gene. The chain employs TRBV2 and TRBJ2-5, with 7 bases that match TRBD1. The CDR3 spans 13 residues. V lost 4 bases and J lost 2; bases outside the gene matches: 1. CDR1 and CDR2 from the germline V gene are SNHLY and FYNNEI. CDR3 bases read: TGTGCCAGCAGTGTACAGGGGCAAGAGACC. This encodes CASSVQGQET. The entire CDR3 protein reads CASSVQGQETQYF. Full variable domain (remainder filled in from reference TRBV2 and TRBJ2-5): EPEVTQTPSHQVTQMGQEVILRCVPISNHLYFYWYRQILGQKVEFLVSFYNNEISEKSEIFDDQFSVERPDGSNFTLKIRSTKLEDSAMYFCASSVQGQETQYFGPGTRLLVL.

In regard to this clone: The DNA ends 3 residues before the CDR3 does, and the rest of the CDR3 is filled in from the germline J gene. The chain carries TRBV7-2 and TRBJ2-5, with TRBD1 matching over 11 bases. The CDR3 consists of 14 residues. V shed 5 bases and J 5 bases; nucleotides not matched to a gene: 4. CDR1 is SGHTA, CDR2 FQGNSA, per germline. CDR3 DNA, as far as it was read: TGTGCCAGCAGCCTTTGGACAGGGGGCGAGACC. Amino acid sequence: CASSLWTGGET. The full CDR3 protein reads CASSLWTGGETQYF.

Note on this clone: The read ends 3 residues early relative to the CDR3; the germline J gene fills the gap. This chain links TRBV19 with TRBJ2-3, with D unresolved. With 10 bases removed from V and 2 bases from J, the gap between germline ends came to 19 bases. This CDR3 comprises 15 residues. Germline V gene lookup returns CDR1 LNHDA and CDR2 SQIVND (reference sequence). The CDR3 sequence: CATSSEREYTDTQYF. The part of the CDR3 DNA that was read is TGTGCCACCTCCAGTGAACGTGAATACACAGATACG.

As regards this clone: Read sequence stops 3 residues before the CDR3 end, and the germline J gene provides the missing end. The chain carries TRBV19 and TRBJ1-5; weak D call: TRBD1 (5 bases). Trimming cost V 2 bases and J 6 bases, with 14 bases left between them. Germline V gene lookup returns CDR1 LNHDA and CDR2 SQIVND (reference sequence). The CDR3 is made up of 15 amino acids. The sequenced part of the CDR3 DNA is TGTGCCAGTAGTATAAGGCAGGGTTATGGTCAGCCC. Translation gives CASSIRQGYGQP. The whole CDR3 is CASSIRQGYGQPQHF.

Worth noting for this clone: The DNA ends 3 residues before the CDR3 does, and the rest of the CDR3 is filled in from the germline J gene. The chain joins TRBV6-2 or TRBV6-3 to TRBJ2-5; 7 nucleotides align to TRBD1. Germline V gene data show CDR1 as MNHEY and CDR2 as SVGEGT. The CDR3 sequence is 15 residues long. V shed 6 bases and J 5 bases; nucleotides not matched to a gene: 12. CDR3 DNA (partial): TGTGCCAGCAGAGGAACGGGACAGATTAGGGAGACC. This gives the protein CASRGTGQIRET. The complete CDR3 sequence is CASRGTGQIRETQYF.

About this clone itself: Sequencing ends 3 residues short of the CDR3 end; the germline J gene provides the rest. The gene calls are TRBV19 and TRBJ1-5; TRBD1 matches at 7 bases. CDR3 length: 15 residues. V was pared by 2 bases and J by 7 bases, with 8 bases of the junction left unmatched. The germline V gene has CDR1 LNHDA and CDR2 SQIVND (reference sequence). The CDR3: CASSISYQGGQPQHF. The sequenced CDR3 bases are TGTGCCAGTAGTATAAGTTACCAGGGGGGCCAGCCC.

Details on this clone: With the read ending 3 residues before the CDR3 end, the germline J gene is used to fill in that end. This chain uses TRBV6-1 with TRBJ1-4, with 7 bases aligning to TRBD1. V lost 5 bases and J lost 5; bases outside the gene matches: 11. Germline V lookup: CDR1 MNHNS, CDR2 SASEGT. This CDR3 is built from 16 residues. The CDR3 here is CASSQDYRGGNEKLFF. The DNA read from the CDR3 is TGTGCCAGCAGTCAAGATTACAGGGGAGGGAATGAAAAA.

Note on this clone: The CDR3 is cut off 3 residues early in the read; its end comes from the germline J gene. The chain has TRBV20-1 and TRBJ2-7; TRBD2 is a possible D gene (5 bases). Germline assignment: CDR1 DFQATT and CDR2 SNEGSKA (reference sequence). The CDR3 totals 14 residues. V was clipped by 0 bases and J by 1 base, with 10 bases between them. The CDR3 DNA, read in part, is TGCAGTGCTAGAGATGCGGGTCCATCCTACGAG. Its translation is CSARDAGPSYE. The whole CDR3 reads CSARDAGPSYEQYF.

This CDR3 reads CAWTRGGSNYGYTF. The CDR3 bases that were read are TGTGCCTGGACCCGAGGGGGCTCTAACTATGGC. The chain joins TRBV30 to TRBJ1-2; 7 nucleotides agree with TRBD1. The read terminates 3 residues ahead of where the CDR3 ends, so the germline J gene completes it. J lost 0 bases, V lost 4 bases, and 5 bases had no gene match. CDR1 is GTSNPN, CDR2 SVGIG, per germline (reference sequence). CDR3 length: 14 amino acids. The full variable domain, its missing parts supplied by reference TRBV30 and TRBJ1-2, is SQTIHQWPATLVQPVGSPLSLECTVEGTSNPNLYWYRQAAGRGLQLLFYSVGIGQISSEVPQNLSASRPQDRQFILSSKKLLLSDSGFYLCAWTRGGSNYGYTFGSGTRLTVV.

Notes on this clone: The sequenced fragment ends 3 residues before the CDR3 boundary, so the rest is inferred from the germline J gene. The chain joins TRBV5-6 to TRBJ2-1; TRBD2 is a possible D gene (5 bases). The germline V gene encodes CDR1 SGHDT and CDR2 YYEEEE. The CDR3 is made up of 14 amino acids. V was clipped by 2 bases and J by 7 bases, with 13 bases between them. This CDR3 reads CASSLLVMWNEQFF. The covered CDR3 bases are TGTGCCAGCAGCTTACTAGTAATGTGGAATGAG.

Turning to this clone: With the read ending 3 residues before the CDR3 end, the germline J gene is used to fill in that end. The chain joins TRBV7-2 to TRBJ1-2; 10 nucleotides agree with TRBD1. The CDR3 extends over 14 amino acids. Germline loops: CDR1 SGHTA, CDR2 FQGNSA. CDR3 bases read: TGTGCCAGCAGCTTGGGACAGGGGCTGGGGGGC. Protein sequence: CASSLGQGLGG. The whole CDR3 region reads CASSLGQGLGGYTF. Drawing the rest from reference TRBV7-2 and TRBJ1-2, the complete variable domain is GAGVSQSPSNKVTEKGKDVELRCDPISGHTALYWYRQSLGQGLEFLIYFQGNSAPDKSGLPSDRFSAERTGGSVSTLTIQRTQQEDSAVYLCASSLGQGLGGYTFGSGTRLTVV.

In the case of this clone: The read ends 3 residues early relative to the CDR3; the germline J gene fills the gap. The chain is built from TRBV20-1 and TRBJ2-7; a possible D gene is TRBD2 (7 bases). The length of the CDR3 is 14 residues. The germline V gene encodes CDR1 DFQATT and CDR2 SNEGSKA (reference sequence). V gave up 2 bases and J gave up 2 bases, with 13 bases separating them. The CDR3 DNA, read in part, is TGCAGTGCTAGAAGGCCCGGGGGGCCCTACGAG. Translating it yields CSARRPGGPYE. The full CDR3 sequence reads CSARRPGGPYEQYF.

Concerning this clone: From the germline J gene comes the end of the CDR3, since the read stops 3 residues before it. J is TRBJ1-2 and V is TRBV7-7; 11 bases align to TRBD1. The germline CDR1 and CDR2 sequences are SSHAT and FNYEAQ (reference sequence). The CDR3 sequence is 17 residues long. V was clipped by 10 bases and J by 1 base; unmatched bases: 14. This CDR3 is CATSKTPGTGGNYGYTF. CDR3 DNA (partial): TGTGCCACCTCCAAAACTCCCGGGACAGGGGGTAACTATGGC. The entire variable domain, with the rest obtained from reference TRBV7-7 and TRBJ1-2, is as follows: GAGVSQSPRYKVTKRGQDVTLRCDPISSHATLYWYQQALGQGPEFLTYFNYEAQPDKSGLPSDRFSAERPEGSISTLTIQRTEQRDSAMYRCATSKTPGTGGNYGYTFGSGTRLTVV.

Points on this clone: The read finishes 3 residues shy of the CDR3 end, and the germline J gene is used to complete it. V is TRBV7-9 and J is TRBJ1-1; D may be TRBD1 (5 bases). CDR3 length equals 15 residues. Germline CDR1 and CDR2: SEHNR and FQNEAQ (reference sequence). V was trimmed by 4 bases and J by 4 bases, leaving 16 bases between them. The DNA read from the CDR3 is TGTGCCAGCAGCTCCTCAGGGAGGTACTTCACTGAA. Its protein product is CASSSSGRYFTE. The CDR3 reads in full as CASSSSGRYFTEAFF.

Note on this clone: The read gets to within 3 residues of the CDR3 end, and the germline J gene fills in the rest. The gene calls are TRBV20-1 and TRBJ2-7; TRBD2 aligns across 7 bases. V lost 8 bases to trimming and J lost 4 bases; unmatched junction nucleotides: 14. Germline V gene sequence: CDR1 DFQATT, CDR2 SNEGSKA (reference sequence). CDR3 length: 14 residues. The part of the CDR3 DNA that was read is TGCAGTTTCGTGGACCCCGGGACTAAATACGAG. Its translation: CSFVDPGTKYE. The whole CDR3 protein reads CSFVDPGTKYEQYF.

On this clone: The read falls 3 residues short of the CDR3 end, and the missing part is taken from the germline J gene. The chain has TRBV18 and TRBJ1-2; TRBD1 might be the D (5 bases). V lost 3 bases, J lost 3 bases, and 11 bases lay in between. The CDR3 loop spans 14 amino acids. Germline lookup yields CDR1 KGHSH and CDR2 LQKENI. The CDR3 loop is CASSPAQGDYGYTF. Incomplete CDR3 DNA: TGTGCCAGCTCACCCGCGCAAGGGGACTATGGC.

A word on this clone: The read terminates 3 residues before the CDR3 end, so the remaining end is supplied by the germline J gene. The chain employs TRBV18 and TRBJ2-5, with 8 bases identical to TRBD1. The CDR3 consists of 15 residues. V was pared by 4 bases and J by 2 bases, with 6 bases of the junction left unmatched. CDR1 and CDR2 (germline): KGHSH, LQKENI. The covered CDR3 bases are TGTGCCAGCTCACGCGAAGGGACAGGACAAGAGACC. Translated: CASSREGTGQET. The complete CDR3 sequence is CASSREGTGQETQYF.

With respect to this clone: From the germline J gene comes the end of the CDR3, since the read stops 3 residues before it. The gene calls are TRBV20-1 and TRBJ2-5; D unresolved. The V gene lost 2 bases and the J gene lost 1 base, with 8 bases spanning the gap. CDR1 is DFQATT and CDR2 is SNEGSKA in the germline V gene (reference sequence). CDR3 length equals 13 residues. The sequenced CDR3 bases are TGCAGTGCTAGATCTGCGGTCCAAGAGACC. Its protein product is CSARSAVQET. The whole CDR3 is CSARSAVQETQYF.

Concerning this clone: The read falls 3 residues short of the CDR3 end, and the missing part is taken from the germline J gene. This chain links TRBV7-7 with TRBJ2-5; the match to TRBD1 covers 8 bases. This CDR3 is built from 14 residues. Germline lookup yields CDR1 SSHAT and CDR2 FNYEAQ (reference sequence). The V gene end was trimmed by 5 bases and the J gene end by 5 bases; junction bases not matched to a gene: 7. Partial CDR3 DNA: TGTGCCAGCAGCGCTACAGGGGGTGGGGAGACC. Translated: CASSATGGGET. The full CDR3 protein is CASSATGGGETQYF. Filled out from reference TRBV7-7 and TRBJ2-5, the complete variable domain reads GAGVSQSPRYKVTKRGQDVTLRCDPISSHATLYWYQQALGQGPEFLTYFNYEAQPDKSGLPSDRFSAERPEGSISTLTIQRTEQRDSAMYRCASSATGGGETQYFGPGTRLLVL.

As regards this clone: The read stops 3 residues short of the end of the CDR3; the missing end is completed from the germline J gene. The V call is TRBV19, the J call TRBJ2-4; the D gene is possibly TRBD1 (6 bases). CDR3 length: 17 amino acids. CDR1 and CDR2 from the germline V gene are LNHDA and SQIVND (reference sequence). The V gene lost 4 bases and the J gene lost 0 bases, with 16 bases spanning the gap. The CDR3 loop reads CASSKTGTQLAKNIQYF. CDR3 DNA, as far as it was read: TGTGCCAGTAGTAAGACCGGGACACAGCTAGCCAAAAACATT.